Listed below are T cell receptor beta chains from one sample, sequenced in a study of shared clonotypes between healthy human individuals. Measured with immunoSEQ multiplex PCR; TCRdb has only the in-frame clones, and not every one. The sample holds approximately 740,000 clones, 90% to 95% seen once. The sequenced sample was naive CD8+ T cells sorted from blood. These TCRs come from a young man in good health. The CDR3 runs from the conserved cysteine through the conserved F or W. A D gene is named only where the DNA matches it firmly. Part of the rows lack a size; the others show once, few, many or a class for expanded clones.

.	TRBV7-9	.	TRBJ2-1	TGTGCCAGCAGCCCCAGCTACAATGAGCAGTTCTTC	CASSPSYNEQFF
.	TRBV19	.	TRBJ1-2	TGTGCCAGTAGTATAGATCCGGGGGAAATCCGCGACTATGGCTACACCTTC	CASSIDPGEIRDYGYTF
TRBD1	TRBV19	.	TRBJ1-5	TGTGCCAGTAGCCCGACAGGGAGTCAGCCCCAGCATTTT	CASSPTGSQPQHF
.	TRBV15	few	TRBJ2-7	TGTGCCACCGCCAGCAGTAGGGACTCCAAGGTCTACGAGCAGTACTTC	CATASSRDSKVYEQYF
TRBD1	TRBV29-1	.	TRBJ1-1	TGCAGCGTTGGGGACAGCCGGCTGAGCACTGAAGCTTTCTTT	CSVGDSRLSTEAFF
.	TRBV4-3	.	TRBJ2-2	TGCGCCAGCAGCCAAGCTAGTATCGGGGAGCTGTTTTTT	CASSQASIGELFF
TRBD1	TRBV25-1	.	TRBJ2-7	TGTGCCAGCAGCCCAACTCGGGACAGGGAGACCTACGAGCAGTACTTC	CASSPTRDRETYEQYF
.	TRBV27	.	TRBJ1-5	TGTGCCAGCAGTTTATATAAGGGGAATCAGCCCCAGCATTTT	CASSLYKGNQPQHF
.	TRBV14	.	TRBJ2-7	TGTGCCAGCAGCCAAGATATATCATGGTGGTACTTC	CASSQDISWWYF
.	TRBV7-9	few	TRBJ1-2	TGTGCCAGCAGCTTAGCAGGGATCGTACTTGATGGCTACACCTTC	CASSLAGIVLDGYTF
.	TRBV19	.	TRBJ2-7	TGTGCCAGTAGTTACCGGCTCTCCTACGAGCAGTACTTC	CASSYRLSYEQYF
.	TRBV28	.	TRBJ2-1	TGTGCCGGGAGAAACAGGGACTCCTACAATGAGCAGTTCTTC	CAGRNRDSYNEQFF
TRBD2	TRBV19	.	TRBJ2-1	TGTGCCAGTAGTATAGTGATCTTAGCGGGAGGTTCCAATGAGCAGTTCTTC	CASSIVILAGGSNEQFF
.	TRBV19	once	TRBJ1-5	TGTGCCAGTAATCGACAGCCCCAGCATTTT	CASNRQPQHF
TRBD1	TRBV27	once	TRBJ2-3	TGTGCCAGCAGTCCCGGGACAGCTAGCACAGATACGCAGTATTTT	CASSPGTASTDTQYF
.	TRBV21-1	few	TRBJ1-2	TGTGCCAGCAGCAACCAGGACATCCCGGGCTATGGCTACACCTTC	CASSNQDIPGYGYTF
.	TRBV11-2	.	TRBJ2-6	TGTGCCAGCAGCCCCGAATTCTCTGGGGCCAACGTCCTGACTTTC	CASSPEFSGANVLTF
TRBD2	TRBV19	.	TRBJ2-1	TGTGCCAGTAGGACTAGCGGGAGGGCGTCCTACAATGAGCAGTTCTTC	CASRTSGRASYNEQFF
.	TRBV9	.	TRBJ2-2	TGTGCCAGCAGCGTAGCTGGCTCCGCGGCCGGGGAGCTGTTTTTT	CASSVAGSAAGELFF
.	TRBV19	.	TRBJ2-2	TGTGCCAGTAAGGGATCGGTATCGGAGTATAGGAACACCGGGGAGCTGTTTTTT	CASKGSVSEYRNTGELFF
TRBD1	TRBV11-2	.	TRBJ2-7	TGTGCCAGCAGCTTAGCGGGACAGATTTACGAGCAGTACTTC	CASSLAGQIYEQYF
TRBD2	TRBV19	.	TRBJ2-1	TGTGCCAGTAGTATAGTTAGCGGGAGCAACAATGAGCAGTTCTTC	CASSIVSGSNNEQFF
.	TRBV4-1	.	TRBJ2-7	TGCGCCAGCAGCAACGAGGCACTCTCCTACGAGCAGTACTTC	CASSNEALSYEQYF
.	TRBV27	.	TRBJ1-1	TGTGCCAGCAGTTTGCAGGGCCCCCCGACTGAAGCTTTCTTT	CASSLQGPPTEAFF
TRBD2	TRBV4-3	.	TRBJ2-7	TGCGCCAGCAGCCACCTTCACGGACTAGCGGGAGGGTTCTCCTACGAGCAGTACTTC	CASSHLHGLAGGFSYEQYF
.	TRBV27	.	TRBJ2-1	TGTGCCAGCAGTTTTTCGACTACCCCCTACAATGAGCAGTTCTTC	CASSFSTTPYNEQFF
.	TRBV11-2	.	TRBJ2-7	TGTGCCAGCAGCCTCCCTTGGCACGAGAGCACTTATTTCTACGAGCAGTACTTC	CASSLPWHESTYFYEQYF
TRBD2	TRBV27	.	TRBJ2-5	TGTGCCAGCAGCCTAGCGGGAGGCCGACAAGAGACCCAGTACTTC	CASSLAGGRQETQYF
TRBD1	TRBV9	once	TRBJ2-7	TGTGCCAGCAGCGTAGGGGACAGGTACGAGCAGTACTTC	CASSVGDRYEQYF
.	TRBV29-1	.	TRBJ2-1	TGCAGCGTTGAAGAACCGGACAGTTACAATGAGCAGTTCTTC	CSVEEPDSYNEQFF
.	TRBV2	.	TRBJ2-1	TGTGCCAGCCCCCCGGGATCCTACAATGAGCAGTTCTTC	CASPPGSYNEQFF
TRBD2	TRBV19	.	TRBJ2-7	TGTGCCAGTAGTGTACTAGCGACCTCCTACGAGCAGTACTTC	CASSVLATSYEQYF
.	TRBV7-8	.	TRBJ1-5	TGTGCCAGCAGCTCAAGACTCGATAGCAATCAGCCCCAGCATTTT	CASSSRLDSNQPQHF
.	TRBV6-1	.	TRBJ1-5	TGTGCCAGCAGTGACTTCGATCAGCCCCAGCATTTT	CASSDFDQPQHF
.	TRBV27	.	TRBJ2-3	TGTGCCAGCAGTCCGGATATTTTTATGGCGGGAACCCGCACAGATACGCAGTATTTT	CASSPDIFMAGTRTDTQYF
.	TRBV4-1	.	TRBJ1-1	TGCGCCAGCAGCCAAGATCCCTCGAACACTGAAGCTTTCTTT	CASSQDPSNTEAFF
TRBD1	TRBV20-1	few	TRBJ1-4	TGCAGTGCTCTCCTGACAGGGTTATTT	CSALLTGLF
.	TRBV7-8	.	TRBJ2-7	TGTGCCAGCAGCTCTACTCGGGAGTCCTACGAGCAGTACTTC	CASSSTRESYEQYF
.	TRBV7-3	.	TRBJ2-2	TGTGCCAGCAGCTTAATACAGAGCACCGGGGAGCTGTTTTTT	CASSLIQSTGELFF